This TCR delta chain was found in a study of gamma-delta chains in newborns, infants, children. In the study overall: Microbial exposure reportedly drives polyclonal innate γδ T cell expansion after birth.

TCRdb re-called the reads with CATT. Among some 11,000 delta-chain clones listed, around 3.5% were seen once. The CDR3 extends over 18 amino acids. Germline V gene data show CDR1 as GEAIGNYY and CDR2 as EKD. Germline trimming cut 0 bases from V and 0 bases from J; bases unmatched to any gene: 9. This clone was counted only a few times. TCRdb and the translated DNA give different amino acids at residue 11; the protein presented here is the one translated from the DNA. The chain is built from TRDV2 and TRDJ1, with TRDD3 matching 10 bases. This TCR was recovered from a child who was a newborn, infant or young child, either healthy, febrile or measles-vaccinated (not recorded which). Sequenced input: blood. The chain's CDR3 is CACDTVTGGSCNTDKLIF. CDR3 bases: TGTGCCTGTGACACCGTTACTGGGGGATCCTGTAACACCGATAAACTCATCTTT.